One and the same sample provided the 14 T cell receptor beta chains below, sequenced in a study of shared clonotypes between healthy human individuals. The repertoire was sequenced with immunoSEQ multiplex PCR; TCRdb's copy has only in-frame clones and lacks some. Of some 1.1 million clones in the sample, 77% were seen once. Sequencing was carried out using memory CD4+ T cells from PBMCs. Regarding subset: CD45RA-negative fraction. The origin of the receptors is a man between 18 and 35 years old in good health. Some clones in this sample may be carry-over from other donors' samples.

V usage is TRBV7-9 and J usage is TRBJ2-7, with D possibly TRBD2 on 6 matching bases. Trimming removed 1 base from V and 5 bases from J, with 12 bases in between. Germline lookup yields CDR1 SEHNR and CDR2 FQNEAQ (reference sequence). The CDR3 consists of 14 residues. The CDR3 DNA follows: TGTGCCAGCAGCTTAGGTGGGAGGATCAACGAGCAGTACTTC. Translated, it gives CASSLGGRINEQYF. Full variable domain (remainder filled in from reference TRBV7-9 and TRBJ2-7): DTGVSQNPRHKITKRGQNVTFRCDPISEHNRLYWYRQTLGQGPEFLTYFQNEAQLEKSRLLSDRFSAERPKGSFSTLEIQRTEQGDSAMYLCASSLGGRINEQYFGPGTRLTVT.

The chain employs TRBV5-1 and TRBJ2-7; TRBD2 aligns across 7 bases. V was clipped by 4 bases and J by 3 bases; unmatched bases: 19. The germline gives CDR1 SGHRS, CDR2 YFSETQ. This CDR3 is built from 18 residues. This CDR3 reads CASSPDVWRESPNYEQYF. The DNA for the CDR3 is TGCGCCAGCAGCCCGGATGTTTGGCGGGAGAGCCCAAACTACGAGCAGTACTTC.

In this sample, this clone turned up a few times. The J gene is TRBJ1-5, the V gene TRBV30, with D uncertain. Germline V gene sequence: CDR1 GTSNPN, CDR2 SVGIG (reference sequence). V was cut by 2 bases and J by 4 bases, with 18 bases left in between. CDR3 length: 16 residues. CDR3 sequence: CAWSQLHSVYNQPQHF. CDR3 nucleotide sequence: TGTGCCTGGAGTCAATTACACTCCGTATATAATCAGCCCCAGCATTTT.

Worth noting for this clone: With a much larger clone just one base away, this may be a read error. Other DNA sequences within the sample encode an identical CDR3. The CDR3 region has the DNA TGTGCCAGCAGGAAATCTGGGGCCAACGTCCTGACTTTC. The encoded protein is CASRKSGANVLTF. The rearrangement uses TRBV28 and TRBJ2-6; D not resolved. Per germline, CDR1 MDHEN and CDR2 SYDVKM. The germline V and J ends were trimmed by 6 bases and 1 base, with 4 bases remaining between them. The CDR3 covers 13 residues.

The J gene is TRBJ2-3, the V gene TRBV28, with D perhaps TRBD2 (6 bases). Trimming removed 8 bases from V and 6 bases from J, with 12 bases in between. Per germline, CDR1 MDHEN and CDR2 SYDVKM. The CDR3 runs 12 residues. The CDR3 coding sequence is TGTGCCAGCCGGTATGGAGGGGATACGCAGTATTTT. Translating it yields CASRYGGDTQYF.

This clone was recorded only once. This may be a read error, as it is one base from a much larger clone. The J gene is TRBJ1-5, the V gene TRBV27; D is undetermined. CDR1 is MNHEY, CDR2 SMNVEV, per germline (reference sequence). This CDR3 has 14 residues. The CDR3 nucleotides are TGTGCCTGCAGTCCACTCGGGCGAGATCAGCCCCAGCATTTT. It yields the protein CACSPLGRDQPQHF.

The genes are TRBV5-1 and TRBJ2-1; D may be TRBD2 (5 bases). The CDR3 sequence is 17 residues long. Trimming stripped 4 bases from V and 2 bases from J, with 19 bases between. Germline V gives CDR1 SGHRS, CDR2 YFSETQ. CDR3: CASSPGSFGAAYNEQFF. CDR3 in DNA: TGCGCCAGCAGCCCAGGTTCTTTTGGAGCGGCCTACAATGAGCAGTTCTTC.

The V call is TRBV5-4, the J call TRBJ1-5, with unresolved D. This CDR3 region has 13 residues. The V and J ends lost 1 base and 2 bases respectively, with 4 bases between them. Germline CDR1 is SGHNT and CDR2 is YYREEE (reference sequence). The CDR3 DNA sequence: TGTGCCAGCAGCTTGTTTGGCAATCAGCCCCAGCATTTT. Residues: CASSLFGNQPQHF. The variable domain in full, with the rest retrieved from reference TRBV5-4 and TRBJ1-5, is ETGVTQSPTHLIKTRGQQVTLRCSSQSGHNTVSWYQQALGQGPQFIFQYYREEENGRGNFPPRFSGLQFPNYSSELNVNALELDDSALYLCASSLFGNQPQHFGDGTRLSIL.

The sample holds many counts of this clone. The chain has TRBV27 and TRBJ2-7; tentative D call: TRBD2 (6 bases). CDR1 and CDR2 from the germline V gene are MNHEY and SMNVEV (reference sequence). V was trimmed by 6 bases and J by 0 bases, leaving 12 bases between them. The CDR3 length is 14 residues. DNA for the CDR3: TGTGCCAGCAGAACGATGGGGGGCTCCTACGAGCAGTACTTC. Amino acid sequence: CASRTMGGSYEQYF.

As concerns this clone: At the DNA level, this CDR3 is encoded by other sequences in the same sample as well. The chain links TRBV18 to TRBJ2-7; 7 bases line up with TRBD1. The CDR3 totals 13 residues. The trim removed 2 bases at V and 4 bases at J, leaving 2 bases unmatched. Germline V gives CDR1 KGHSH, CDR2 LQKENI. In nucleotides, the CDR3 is TGTGCCAGCTCACCAGGGACAGAATACGAGCAGTACTTC. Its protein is CASSPGTEYEQYF.

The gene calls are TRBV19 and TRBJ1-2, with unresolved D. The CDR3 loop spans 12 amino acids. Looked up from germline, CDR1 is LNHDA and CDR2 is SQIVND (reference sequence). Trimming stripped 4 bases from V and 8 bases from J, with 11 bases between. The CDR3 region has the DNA TGTGCCAGTAGTACCCGACATGTCGGCTACACCTTC. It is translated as CASSTRHVGYTF.

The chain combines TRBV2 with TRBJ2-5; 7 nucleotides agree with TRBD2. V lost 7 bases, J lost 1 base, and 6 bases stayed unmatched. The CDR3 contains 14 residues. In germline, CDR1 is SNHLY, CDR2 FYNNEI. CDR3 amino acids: CASTFASGQETQYF. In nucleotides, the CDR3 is TGTGCCAGCACGTTCGCTAGCGGCCAAGAGACCCAGTACTTC.

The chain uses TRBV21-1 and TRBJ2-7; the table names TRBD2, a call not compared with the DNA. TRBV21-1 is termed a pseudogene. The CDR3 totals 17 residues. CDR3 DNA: TGTGCCAGCAGCAAAGCAAGGGGGACTAGCGGGAGATACGAGCAGTACTTC. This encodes CASSKARGTSGRYEQYF.

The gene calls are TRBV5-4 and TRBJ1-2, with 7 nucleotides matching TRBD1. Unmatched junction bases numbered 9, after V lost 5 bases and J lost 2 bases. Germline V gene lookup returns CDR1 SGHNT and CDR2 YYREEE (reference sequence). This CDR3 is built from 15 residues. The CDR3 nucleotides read TGTGCCAGCAGACAGCAGGGGGTACTCAACTATGGCTACACCTTC. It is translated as CASRQQGVLNYGYTF.